The 4 T cell receptor beta chains below all came from one sample that was sequenced in a study of T cells in Graves' hyperthyroidism and ophthalmopathy. From RNA transcripts, TCR beta CDR3 regions were amplified. The HTBI primer set was used in a first-round RT-PCR of the TCR CDR3. One entry per CDR3 protein, called by TCRdb with MiXCR from the multiplex PCR reads. The table includes 500,000 to 650,000 distinct CDR3 sequences, more than 14% detected once. Sequencing was done on a sample of blood. Source of these receptors: a woman in her 50s with Graves' ophthalmopathy.

V and J are TRBV19 and TRBJ2-2, with 11 nucleotides matching TRBD2. CDR1 LNHDA and CDR2 SQIVND come from the germline V gene (reference sequence). Trimming at V came to 3 bases and at J to 3 bases, leaving 6 bases not matched to a gene. CDR3 length: 17 amino acids. CDR3 sequence reads: CASSMHSGRADTGELFF. The CDR3 DNA is TGTGCCAGTAGTATGCATAGCGGGAGGGCAGACACCGGGGAGCTGTTTTTT.

Many counts were recorded for this clonotype. The J gene is TRBJ1-1, the V gene TRBV28; 7 bases align to TRBD1. Germline CDR1 reads MDHEN; CDR2 reads SYDVKM. V lost 3 bases, J lost 4 bases, and 5 bases stayed unmatched. This CDR3 is 14 amino acids long. CDR3 DNA: TGTGCCAGCAGTTTGATAGGGGGCCCCACTGAAGCTTTCTTT. Translating gives CASSLIGGPTEAFF.

This clonotype was recorded many times. J is TRBJ2-5 and V is TRBV15; TRBD2 aligns across 7 bases. Germline trimming cut 3 bases from V and 1 base from J; bases unmatched to any gene: 11. CDR3 length: 17 amino acids. Germline V gene lookup returns CDR1 LNHNV and CDR2 YYDKDF (reference sequence). CDR3 in DNA: TGTGCCACCAGCAGTTGGCATCCCGGGGAGGGCCAAGAGACCCAGTACTTC. Its translation is CATSSWHPGEGQETQYF.

This clonotype has just a few counts. The CDR3 is CAISLREVYNEQFF. CDR3 sequence (DNA): TGTGCCATCTCTTTGCGGGAGGTCTACAATGAGCAGTTCTTC. The rearrangement uses TRBV10-3 and TRBJ2-1, with 8 bases identical to TRBD2. This CDR3 comprises 14 residues. The junction had 6 bases not matched to a gene; V was cut back by 8 bases and J by 3 bases. Germline V gene sequence: CDR1 ENHRY, CDR2 SYGVKD.